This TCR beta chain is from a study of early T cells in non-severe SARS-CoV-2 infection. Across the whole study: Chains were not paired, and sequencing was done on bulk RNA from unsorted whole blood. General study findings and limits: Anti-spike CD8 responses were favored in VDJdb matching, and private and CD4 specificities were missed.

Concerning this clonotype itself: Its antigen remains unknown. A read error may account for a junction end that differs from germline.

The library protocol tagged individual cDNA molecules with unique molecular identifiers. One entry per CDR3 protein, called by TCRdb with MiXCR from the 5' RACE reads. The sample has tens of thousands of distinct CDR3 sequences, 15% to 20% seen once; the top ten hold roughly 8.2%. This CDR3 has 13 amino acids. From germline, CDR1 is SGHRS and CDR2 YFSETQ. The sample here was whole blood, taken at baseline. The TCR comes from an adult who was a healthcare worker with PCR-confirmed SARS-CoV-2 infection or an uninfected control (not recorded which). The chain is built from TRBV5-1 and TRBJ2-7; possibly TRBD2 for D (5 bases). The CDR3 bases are TGTGCCAGCAGTTTCGGGGATTCCTACGAGCAGTACTTC. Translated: CASSFGDSYEQYF.